A single sample is the source of the 3 T cell receptor beta chains below, sequenced in a study of T cell responses to AZD1222 COVID-19 vaccine. This table comes from immunoSEQ multiplex PCR, and its TCRdb copy is limited to in-frame clones, with some not included. The data show 130,000 or so clones, 89% seen once. The sample consisted of peripheral blood, taken on day 0 of AZD1222 vaccination. The receptors originated from an adult in good health.

This clone showed up just once. This chain uses TRBV4-2 with TRBJ1-3, with D maybe TRBD1 (5 bases). Trimming shortened V by 0 bases and J by 2 bases, and 20 bases separated the two germline ends. The CDR3 extends over 19 amino acids. CDR1 and CDR2 from the germline V gene are LGHNA and YNFKEQ. The CDR3 reads CASSQDLRGRQLTGNTIYF. CDR3 sequence (DNA): TGTGCCAGCAGCCAAGATCTAAGGGGCAGACAATTAACTGGAAACACCATATATTTT.

The CDR3 loop is CASSPRGQTTDTQYF. CDR3 coding DNA: TGTGCCAGCAGCCCCCGCGGACAGACCACAGATACGCAGTATTTT. The chain uses TRBV7-8 and TRBJ2-3, with D possibly being TRBD1 (6 bases). CDR1 and CDR2 from the germline V gene are SGHVS and FQNEAQ. V shed 5 bases and J shed 2 bases, with 14 bases lying between them. This CDR3 is 15 amino acids long.

The chain has TRBV28 and TRBJ1-2; the D gene is possibly TRBD1 (5 bases). CDR1 is MDHEN, CDR2 SYDVKM, per germline. The CDR3 is made up of 14 amino acids. Deletions cut 3 bases from V and 8 bases from J, with 16 bases between. This chain's CDR3 is CASSLGLGARGYTF. CDR3 nucleotide sequence: TGTGCCAGCAGTTTGGGTCTCGGGGCCCGCGGCTACACCTTC.